What follows is one T cell receptor (beta chain) and its context. The antigen remains unidentified. Produced via immunoSEQ multiplex PCR; TCRdb's table is partial and in-frame only. The sample consists of roughly 39,000 clones, 80% to 90% of them appearing once. Time point defined: week 5, during vaccination. The study gave 300 ug of mutant IDH1 20-mer peptide per vaccine dose, with topical imiquimod. These data originate in a study of a mutant IDH1 vaccine in newly diagnosed glioma. Whole-study context: At weeks 1, 3, 5, 7, 11, 15, 19 and 23, patients received a vaccination, eight in all. There were about 62% males and about 38% females among treated patients, whose mean age was about 40 years. Earlier care involved radiotherapy, temozolomide, or both, and the majority received both.

The material was PBMCs, obtained from a glioma patient whose treatment included an IDH1 peptide vaccine. The sequence was obtained from a man aged 35-49 years with glioma.

CDR3 region: CASSLGLRGDTQYF. In DNA, the CDR3 is TGTGCCAGCAGTTTAGGGCTAAGGGGGGATACGCAGTATTTT. The gene calls are TRBV27 and TRBJ2-3; tentative D call: TRBD1 (6 bases). The CDR3 is 14 amino acids. Germline V gene sequence: CDR1 MNHEY, CDR2 SMNVEV (reference sequence). V gave up 2 bases and J gave up 6 bases, with 12 bases separating them.